The source of this T cell receptor (beta chain) is a study of cytomegalovirus exposure and HLA in healthy donors. Study at large: Findings of an earlier analysis included some 120 million unique TCR beta sequences from 180 million or so T cells.

Germline-derived CDR1 and CDR2 are SGHAT and FQNNGV. Trimming removed 6 bases from V and 3 bases from J; junction bases left unmatched: 6. The CDR3 has 14 residues. Findings and caveats of the study: There were 150 to 200 TCR beta chains listed as cytomegalovirus-associated. Immune exposure information comprised only CMV serostatus.

Points on this clone: Its antigen is still unknown.

Primers: 60 Vbeta forward and 13 Jbeta reverse. The table came from immunoSEQ multiplex PCR; TCRdb's copy has only in-frame clones and leaves some out. The sample carries 110,000 or so clones, 65% to 80% recorded once. The V gene is TRBV11-2, the J gene TRBJ2-7, with 9 bases aligning to TRBD2. Material for sequencing was PBMCs. The receptor comes from a man aged 35-49 years in good health and CMV-seropositive. DNA of the CDR3: TGTGCCAGCAGGACTCTAGCGGGGAGCTACGAGCAGTACTTC. Its protein product is CASRTLAGSYEQYF.